This T cell receptor (beta chain) was identified in a study of cytomegalovirus exposure and HLA in healthy donors. General study results and limits: TCR clusters originating in the first cohort tended to co-occur in the roughly 120 validation repertoires, according to a later analysis. Using the classifier, cytomegalovirus status was reportedly diagnosed with high specificity and sensitivity.

This CDR3 contains 15 residues. CDR1 and CDR2 (germline): LNHDA, SQIVND (reference sequence). With V trimmed by 4 bases and J by 7 bases, 10 bases remained unmatched. TCRdb's copy holds only in-frame clones and misses some; the assay was immunoSEQ multiplex PCR. This table holds more than 150,000 clones, roughly 80% found once. As regards this clone: Its antigen remains unknown.

The study drew the donors from its approximately 120-subject validation cohort, separate from the 666-subject first cohort. The sequenced sample was PBMCs. The chain couples TRBV19 to TRBJ1-2; 9 nucleotides align to TRBD1. The sequence was obtained from a woman aged 18-29 years in good health and CMV-seropositive. CDR3 bases: TGTGCCAGTAGTACTACAGGGGGCGAAGCATCTGGCTACACCTTC. It translates to CASSTTGGEASGYTF.